The entry below gives a single T cell receptor (beta chain) sequence along with its context. The V end was cut by 0 bases, the J end by 5 bases, with 19 bases between. Germline lookup yields CDR1 MNHNS and CDR2 SASEGT. The length of the CDR3 is 17 residues. In the source study's methods: Estimates of nucleated cell counts were drawn from the amplification of reference gene primers. The table came from immunoSEQ multiplex PCR; TCRdb's copy has only in-frame clones and leaves some out. The DNA gave D and trimming, while V, J and clone size come from that table. The sample contains tens of thousands of clones, roughly 72% of which appear only once. The entry originates in a study of blood T cell repertoires in COVID-19. For the study at large: From T cells, B-cell-depleted T cells, or PBMCs came the material, which was cDNA or gDNA.

Sequencing was performed on peripheral blood. This receptor was taken from a woman in her sixties or seventies in a cohort sampled during active or convalescent COVID-19. The chain links TRBV6-1 to TRBJ1-1; D is perhaps TRBD1 (6 bases). CDR3 DNA sequence: TGTGCCAGCAGTGAAGCCACCTTGGCGGGGGCAAAGACTGAAGCTTTCTTT. This codes for CASSEATLAGAKTEAFF.